These T cell receptor beta chains were read from a single sample in a study of cytomegalovirus exposure and HLA in healthy donors. Assay: immunoSEQ multiplex PCR; the TCRdb copy retains only in-frame clones and omits some. Here the sample spans approximately 160,000 clones, around nine tenths being singletons. The material sequenced was PBMCs. The origin of the receptors is a woman between 18 and 30 years old in good health and CMV-seronegative. Each CDR3 is given with its conserved first and last residue. Fields, in order: clone size, D gene, V gene, J gene, CDR3 DNA, CDR3 protein. A D gene is named only where the DNA matches it firmly. Part of the rows lack a size; the others show once, few, many or a class for expanded clones.

>.|.|TRBV19|TRBJ1-5
TGTGCCAGTAGTATGGTGTCCAGGGGTTGGTTGGGTCAGCCCCAGCATTTT
CASSMVSRGWLGQPQHF
>.|.|TRBV6-5|TRBJ1-2
TGTGCCAGCAGTTACCAGGGGAACTATGGCTACACCTTC
CASSYQGNYGYTF
>.|.|TRBV5-4|TRBJ2-3
TGTGCCAGCAGCTCCGGCACAGGACAGAACACAGATACGCAGTATTTT
CASSSGTGQNTDTQYF
>.|TRBD1|TRBV5-4|TRBJ1-1
TGTGCCAGCATCTCACCGACAGGGGTAAACACTGAAGCTTTCTTT
CASISPTGVNTEAFF
>.|.|TRBV18|TRBJ2-1
TGTGCCAGCTCACCAATATTGAGTATCAATGAGCAGTTCTTC
CASSPILSINEQFF
>.|.|TRBV19|TRBJ1-5
TGTGCCAGTAGTCAAGGACCCTCGGGAGGTCAGCCCCAGCATTTT
CASSQGPSGGQPQHF
>.|.|TRBV27|TRBJ2-1
TGTGCCAGCAGCGGAGGCTACAATGAGCAGTTCTTC
CASSGGYNEQFF
>.|TRBD2|TRBV7-9|TRBJ2-3
TGTGCCAGCAGCTTGCGGACTAGCGGGAGGCGGGGGTCAGATACGCAGTATTTT
CASSLRTSGRRGSDTQYF
>once|.|TRBV4-1|TRBJ1-1
TGCGCCAGCAGCCAATCGTGGTTAAGCGAGACTGAAGCTTTCTTT
CASSQSWLSETEAFF
>.|.|TRBV5-6|TRBJ2-2
TGTGCCAGCAGCTTGCCCACTATAGGAACCGGGGAGCTGTTTTTT
CASSLPTIGTGELFF
>.|.|TRBV5-5|TRBJ1-5
TGTGCCAGCAGCTTGATCAGTAGCAATCAGCCCCAGCATTTT
CASSLISSNQPQHF
>.|TRBD2|TRBV5-1|TRBJ2-1
TGCGCCAGCAGCTCCAGAGGGCGGGGGGGCGGTGAGCAGTTCTTC
CASSSRGRGGGEQFF
>.|.|TRBV7-8|TRBJ1-6
TGTGCCAGCAGCCAACAGAGCTCCTATAATTCACCCCTCCACTTT
CASSQQSSYNSPLHF
>once|TRBD2|TRBV19|TRBJ2-2
TGTGCCAGTAGTAGTGGGACTAGCGGGGGTTACACCGGGGAGCTGTTTTTT
CASSSGTSGGYTGELFF
>.|TRBD1|TRBV6-1|TRBJ1-3
TGTGCCAGCAGTACCTGGGACAGGGCTCGGGACACCATATATTTT
CASSTWDRARDTIYF
>.|.|TRBV5-1|TRBJ2-3
TGCGCCAGCAGCTTGGGCCCAGACAGAACAGATACGCAGTATTTT
CASSLGPDRTDTQYF
>.|.|TRBV6-1|TRBJ1-1
TGTGCCAGCAGTGAAGTTGACAGGACAGAAGCTTTCTTT
CASSEVDRTEAFF
>.|.|TRBV5-1|TRBJ2-1
TGCGCCAGCAGCTTGAACAGGGCGCACAATGAGCAGTTCTTC
CASSLNRAHNEQFF
>once|.|TRBV10-1|TRBJ2-7
TGCGCCAGCACGGCCTACGAGCAGTACTTC
CASTAYEQYF
>few|TRBD2|TRBV13|TRBJ2-7
TGTGCCAGCAACTCTGGGGGCGGGAGGCCTTACGAGCAGTACTTC
CASNSGGGRPYEQYF
>.|TRBD2|TRBV7-2|TRBJ2-3
TGTGCCAGCAGCTTAATTGCGGGAGGGCCGGCAGATACGCAGTATTTT
CASSLIAGGPADTQYF
>.|.|TRBV29-1|TRBJ2-1
TGCAGCGTTGAGGGGAGGTTCTACAATGAGCAGTTCTTC
CSVEGRFYNEQFF
>.|.|TRBV5-1|TRBJ1-1
TGCGCCAGCAGTGCGGTAGACCGAGGTCCATACAACACTGAAGCTTTCTTT
CASSAVDRGPYNTEAFF
>.|.|TRBV11-2|TRBJ2-7
TGTGCCAGCAGCCATGACAGCACCTACGAGCAGTACTTC
CASSHDSTYEQYF
>.|.|TRBV18|TRBJ2-3
TGTGCCAGCTCACCACCGAACAGGGGCACAGATACGCAGTATTTT
CASSPPNRGTDTQYF
>.|TRBD2|TRBV6-1|TRBJ2-3
TGTGCCAGCAGTCCCCTCGCGGGGGCAGATACGCAGTATTTT
CASSPLAGADTQYF
>.|.|TRBV11-2|TRBJ1-2
TGTGCCAGCAGCTTCGACCGGGACATTCCTGGCTACACCTTC
CASSFDRDIPGYTF
>.|.|TRBV11-2|TRBJ1-2
TGTGCCAGCAGCTTATATGGGGGGTATGGCTACACCTTC
CASSLYGGYGYTF
>.|.|TRBV7-2|TRBJ1-2
TGTGCCAGCAGCTTAGCGGCGGGGGCTTCTGGCTATGGCTACACCTTC
CASSLAAGASGYGYTF
>.|.|TRBV5-6|TRBJ2-1
TGTGCCAGCAGCTACACTAGCCATGGTGAGCAGTTCTTC
CASSYTSHGEQFF
>.|TRBD1|TRBV19|TRBJ1-2
TGTGCCAGTAGTGTACAGGGGGCTTTCTATGGCTACACCTTC
CASSVQGAFYGYTF
>.|.|TRBV6-5|TRBJ1-1
TGTGCCAGCAGTTACGGCGGGGCCGGCACTGAAGCTTTCTTT
CASSYGGAGTEAFF
>.|TRBD1|TRBV27|TRBJ2-7
TGTGCCAGCAGTTTATTAAGGCCCACAGGGGGCTACGAGCAGTACTTC
CASSLLRPTGGYEQYF
>.|TRBD1|TRBV5-1|TRBJ2-2
TGCGCCAGCAGCATTCTGGGACAGGGGCCGAACACCGGGGAGCTGTTTTTT
CASSILGQGPNTGELFF
>.|TRBD1|TRBV6-5|TRBJ2-7
TGTGCCAGCAGCCTGGGACAGGGGGCCCACGAGCAGTACTTC
CASSLGQGAHEQYF
>.|TRBD2|TRBV27|TRBJ2-3
TGTGCCAGCAGATACCATGGACTAGCGGGGGACCACACAGATACGCAGTATTTT
CASRYHGLAGDHTDTQYF
>.|.|TRBV21-1|TRBJ2-7
TGTGCCAGCAGCAAATTCGGACTAGTCACCTACGAGCAGTACTTC
CASSKFGLVTYEQYF
>.|TRBD1|TRBV9|TRBJ1-2
TGTGCCAGCAGCCCTTACGGACAGGGAAAGGATGGCTACACCTTC
CASSPYGQGKDGYTF
>.|TRBD2|TRBV7-2|TRBJ2-7
TGTGCCAGCAGCGTAGTAGCGGGAGGGGGGTACGAGCAGTACTTC
CASSVVAGGGYEQYF
>few|.|TRBV6-6|TRBJ1-5
TGTGCCAGCAGTTCCAGACAGTCCCATCAGCCCCAGCATTTT
CASSSRQSHQPQHF
>.|TRBD2|TRBV10-1|TRBJ2-1
TGCGCCAGCAGTGAGGGGACTAGAGGGAGGCAGTTCTTC
CASSEGTRGRQFF
>.|.|TRBV12-5|TRBJ1-3
TGTGCTAGTGAGGAGGGCGTTGGAAACACCATATATTTT
CASEEGVGNTIYF
>.|TRBD1|TRBV5-1|TRBJ2-2
TGCGCCAGCAGCTTGGCCGTAACAGGGGGATCCGGGGAGCTGTTTTTT
CASSLAVTGGSGELFF
>.|.|TRBV5-1|TRBJ2-3
TGCGCCAGCAGCTTGAGTCTAGCTGCAGATACGCAGTATTTT
CASSLSLAADTQYF
>few|.|TRBV2|TRBJ1-2
TGTGCCAGCAGAAGACAGGTGAACTATGGCTACACCTTC
CASRRQVNYGYTF
>few|.|TRBV7-2|TRBJ2-7
TGTGCCAGCAGCCCTGGGGGGTACGAGCAGTACTTC
CASSPGGYEQYF
>.|.|TRBV27|TRBJ1-2
TGTGCCAGCAGTTTGCGTGAAGCCAACTATGGCTACACCTTC
CASSLREANYGYTF
>.|TRBD1|TRBV9|TRBJ2-6
TGTGCCAGCAGCGCCACGGGACAGGGGTTCTCTGGGGCCAACGTCCTGACTTTC
CASSATGQGFSGANVLTF
>.|TRBD1|TRBV18|TRBJ1-6
TGTGCCAGCTCATCCACGGGGCAAGGGGGCCCCGGGGCCCTCCACTTT
CASSSTGQGGPGALHF
>.|TRBD2|TRBV13|TRBJ2-1
TGTGCCAGCAGCTTAGGCGTAGCGGGAGGCTACAATGAGCAGTTCTTC
CASSLGVAGGYNEQFF
>.|.|TRBV9|TRBJ2-1
TGTGCCAGCAGCGAGCGGGGAGGGGGCTACAATGAGCAGTTCTTC
CASSERGGGYNEQFF
>.|TRBD2|TRBV4-3|TRBJ2-7
TGCGCCAGCAGCCGAGTGACTAGCGGGAGGTTGTACGAGCAGTACTTC
CASSRVTSGRLYEQYF
>.|.|TRBV18|TRBJ1-5
TGTGCCAGCTCAGTGGGGGGTAGCAATCAGCCCCAGCATTTT
CASSVGGSNQPQHF
>.|.|TRBV7-9|TRBJ1-2
TGTGCCAGCAGCCCCCTGGGGGGGCGAGGGCCTAACTATGGCTACACCTTC
CASSPLGGRGPNYGYTF
>.|.|TRBV11-2|TRBJ1-1
TGTGCCAGCAGACGTCCGAGGGCGAACACTGAAGCTTTCTTT
CASRRPRANTEAFF